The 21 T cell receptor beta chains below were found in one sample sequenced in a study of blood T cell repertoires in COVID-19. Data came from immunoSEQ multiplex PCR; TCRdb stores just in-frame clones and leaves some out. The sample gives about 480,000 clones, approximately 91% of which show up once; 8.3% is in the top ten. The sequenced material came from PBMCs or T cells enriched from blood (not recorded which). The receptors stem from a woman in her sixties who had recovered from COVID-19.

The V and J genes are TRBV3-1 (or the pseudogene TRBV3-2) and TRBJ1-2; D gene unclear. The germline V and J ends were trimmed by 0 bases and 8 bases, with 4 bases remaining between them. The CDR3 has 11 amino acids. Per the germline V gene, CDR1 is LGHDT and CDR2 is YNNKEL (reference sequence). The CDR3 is CASSQDQGYTF. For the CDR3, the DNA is TGTGCCAGCAGCCAAGATCAGGGCTACACCTTC.

The CDR3: CASSLKAGSYEQYF. CDR3 sequence (DNA): TGTGCCAGCAGTTTAAAGGCGGGATCCTACGAGCAGTACTTC. The chain is built from TRBV27 and TRBJ2-7, with D tentatively TRBD2 (6 bases). This CDR3 is built from 14 residues. Germline V gene data show CDR1 as MNHEY and CDR2 as SMNVEV (reference sequence). The germline V and J ends were trimmed by 2 bases and 1 base, with 9 bases remaining between them.

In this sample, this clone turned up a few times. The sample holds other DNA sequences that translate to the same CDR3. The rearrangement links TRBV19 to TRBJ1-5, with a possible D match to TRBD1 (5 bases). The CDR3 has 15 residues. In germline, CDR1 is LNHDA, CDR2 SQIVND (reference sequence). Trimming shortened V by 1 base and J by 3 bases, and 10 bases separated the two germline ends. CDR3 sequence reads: CASSIGGADNQPQHF. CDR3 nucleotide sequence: TGTGCCAGTAGTATAGGCGGGGCTGACAATCAGCCCCAGCATTTT. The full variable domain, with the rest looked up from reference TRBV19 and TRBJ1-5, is DGGITQSPKYLFRKEGQNVTLSCEQNLNHDAMYWYRQDPGQGLRLIYYSQIVNDFQKGDIAEGYSVSREKKESFPLTVTSAQKNPTAFYLCASSIGGADNQPQHFGDGTRLSIL.

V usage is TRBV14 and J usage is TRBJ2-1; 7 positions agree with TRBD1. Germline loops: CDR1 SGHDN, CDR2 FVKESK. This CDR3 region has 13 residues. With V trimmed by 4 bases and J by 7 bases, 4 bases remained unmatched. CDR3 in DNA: TGTGCCAGCAGCCTATTGACAGGGAATGAGCAGTTCTTC. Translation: CASSLLTGNEQFF.

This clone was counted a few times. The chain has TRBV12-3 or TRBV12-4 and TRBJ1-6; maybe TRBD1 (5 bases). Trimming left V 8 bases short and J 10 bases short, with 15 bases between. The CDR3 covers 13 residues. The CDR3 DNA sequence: TGTGCCAGCCTTCGGGGGGGTAAATCACCCCTCCACTTT. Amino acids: CASLRGGKSPLHF.

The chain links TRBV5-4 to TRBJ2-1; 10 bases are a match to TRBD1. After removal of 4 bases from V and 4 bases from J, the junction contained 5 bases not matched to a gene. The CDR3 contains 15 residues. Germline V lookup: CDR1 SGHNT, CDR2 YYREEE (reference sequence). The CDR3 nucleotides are TGTGCCAGCAGCCGGGACAGGGGAGGTTACAATGAGCAGTTCTTC. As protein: CASSRDRGGYNEQFF.

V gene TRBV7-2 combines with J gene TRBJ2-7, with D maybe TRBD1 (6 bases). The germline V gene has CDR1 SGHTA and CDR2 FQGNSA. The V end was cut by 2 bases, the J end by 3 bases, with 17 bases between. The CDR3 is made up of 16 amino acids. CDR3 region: CASSLFPDSPDYEQYF. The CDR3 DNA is TGTGCCAGCAGCTTATTCCCGGACAGCCCCGACTACGAGCAGTACTTC.

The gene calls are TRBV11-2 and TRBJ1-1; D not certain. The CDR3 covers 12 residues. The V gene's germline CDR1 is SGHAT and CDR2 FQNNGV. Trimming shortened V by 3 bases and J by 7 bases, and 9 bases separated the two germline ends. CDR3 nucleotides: TGTGCCAGCAGCTTTGTGAGAGATGAAGCTTTCTTT. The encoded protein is CASSFVRDEAFF.

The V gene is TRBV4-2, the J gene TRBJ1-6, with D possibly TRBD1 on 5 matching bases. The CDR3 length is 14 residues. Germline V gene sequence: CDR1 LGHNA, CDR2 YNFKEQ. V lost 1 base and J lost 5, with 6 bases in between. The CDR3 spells CASSQGQNNSPLHF. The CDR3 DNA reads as TGTGCCAGCAGCCAAGGACAGAATAATTCACCCCTCCACTTT.

CDR3 DNA sequence: TGCGCCAGCAGCTTGTACAGGTACAACTATGGCTACACCTTC. This codes for CASSLYRYNYGYTF. V gene TRBV5-1 combines with J gene TRBJ1-2; D might be TRBD1 (5 bases). The V gene lost 1 base and the J gene lost 2 bases, with 9 bases spanning the gap. This CDR3 is 14 amino acids long. Germline CDR1 SGHRS, CDR2 YFSETQ.

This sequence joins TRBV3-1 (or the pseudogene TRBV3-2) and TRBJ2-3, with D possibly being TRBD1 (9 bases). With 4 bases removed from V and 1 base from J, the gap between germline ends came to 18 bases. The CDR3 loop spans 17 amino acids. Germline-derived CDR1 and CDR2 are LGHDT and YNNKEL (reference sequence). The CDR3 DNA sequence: TGTGCCAGCAGCCCGGGGGGGGGACAGGGCCGCACAGATACGCAGTATTTT. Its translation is CASSPGGGQGRTDTQYF.

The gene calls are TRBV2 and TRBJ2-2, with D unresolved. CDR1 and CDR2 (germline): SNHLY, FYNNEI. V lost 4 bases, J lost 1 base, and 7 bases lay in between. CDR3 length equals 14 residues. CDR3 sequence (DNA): TGTGCCAGCAGTGCCCCAGGGAACACCGGGGAGCTGTTTTTT. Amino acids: CASSAPGNTGELFF.

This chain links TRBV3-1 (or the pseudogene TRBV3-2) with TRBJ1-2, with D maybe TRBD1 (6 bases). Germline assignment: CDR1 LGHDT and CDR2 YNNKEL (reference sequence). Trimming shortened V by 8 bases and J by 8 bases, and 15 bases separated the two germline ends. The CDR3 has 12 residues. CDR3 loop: CASGRGAGGYTF. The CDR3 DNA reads TGTGCCAGCGGTCGGGGGGCAGGCGGCTACACCTTC.

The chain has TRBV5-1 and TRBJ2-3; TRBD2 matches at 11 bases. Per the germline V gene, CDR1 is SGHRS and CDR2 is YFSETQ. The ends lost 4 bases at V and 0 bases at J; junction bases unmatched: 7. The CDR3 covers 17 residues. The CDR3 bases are TGCGCCAGCAGCCCCATAGCGGGGGGGCCTAGCACAGATACGCAGTATTTT. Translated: CASSPIAGGPSTDTQYF.

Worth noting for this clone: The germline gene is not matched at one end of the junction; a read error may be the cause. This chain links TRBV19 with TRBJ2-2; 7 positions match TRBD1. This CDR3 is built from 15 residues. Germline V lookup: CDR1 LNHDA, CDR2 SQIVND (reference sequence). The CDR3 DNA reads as TGTGCCAATAGTATCGGACAGGTCAACACCGGGGAGCTGTTTTTT. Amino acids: CANSIGQVNTGELFF. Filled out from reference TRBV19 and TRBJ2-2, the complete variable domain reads DGGITQSPKYLFRKEGQNVTLSCEQNLNHDAMYWYRQDPGQGLRLIYYSQIVNDFQKGDIAEGYSVSREKKESFPLTVTSAQKNPTAFYLCANSIGQVNTGELFFGEGSRLTVL.

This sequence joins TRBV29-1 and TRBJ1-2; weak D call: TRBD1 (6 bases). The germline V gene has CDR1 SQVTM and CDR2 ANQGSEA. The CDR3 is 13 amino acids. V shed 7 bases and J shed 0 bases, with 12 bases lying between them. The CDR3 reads CSGTQGTNYGYTF. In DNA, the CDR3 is TGCAGCGGTACACAGGGCACTAACTATGGCTACACCTTC.

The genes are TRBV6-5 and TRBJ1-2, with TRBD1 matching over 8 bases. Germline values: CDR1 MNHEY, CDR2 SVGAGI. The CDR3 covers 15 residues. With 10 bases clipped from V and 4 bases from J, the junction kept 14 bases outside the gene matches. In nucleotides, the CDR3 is TGTGCCACCCCTGGGGGCAGGGGGCCTCTCTATGGCTACACCTTC. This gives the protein CATPGGRGPLYGYTF.

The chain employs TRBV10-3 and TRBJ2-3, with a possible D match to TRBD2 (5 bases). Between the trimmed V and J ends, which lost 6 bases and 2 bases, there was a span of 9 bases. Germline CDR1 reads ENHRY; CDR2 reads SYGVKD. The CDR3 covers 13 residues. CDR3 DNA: TGTGCCATCAGGAGGGATGTCACAGATACGCAGTATTTT. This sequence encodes CAIRRDVTDTQYF.

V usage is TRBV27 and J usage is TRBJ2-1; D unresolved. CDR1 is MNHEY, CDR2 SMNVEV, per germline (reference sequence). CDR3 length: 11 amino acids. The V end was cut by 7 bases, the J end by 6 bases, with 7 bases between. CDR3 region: CASTGLNEQFF. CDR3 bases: TGTGCCAGCACTGGCCTCAATGAGCAGTTCTTC.

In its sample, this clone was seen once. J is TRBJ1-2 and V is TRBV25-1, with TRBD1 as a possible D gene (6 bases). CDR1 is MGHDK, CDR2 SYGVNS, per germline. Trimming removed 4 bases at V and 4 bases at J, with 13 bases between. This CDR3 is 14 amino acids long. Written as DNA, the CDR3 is TGTGCCAGCAGTGGTAGAGGGGGTTCCTATGGCTACACCTTC. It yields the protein CASSGRGGSYGYTF.

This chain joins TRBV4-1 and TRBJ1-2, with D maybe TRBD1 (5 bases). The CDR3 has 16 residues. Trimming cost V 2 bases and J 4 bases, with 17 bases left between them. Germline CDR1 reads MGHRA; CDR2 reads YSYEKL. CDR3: CASSQNGPGLGYGYTF. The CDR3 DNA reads TGCGCCAGCAGCCAAAACGGACCAGGGTTGGGCTATGGCTACACCTTC.